The rows below give T cell receptor beta chains drawn from one sample of a study of blood T cell repertoires in COVID-19. Sequencing was performed with immunoSEQ multiplex PCR; in TCRdb, only in-frame clones are kept and a portion is missing. The sample consists of about 70,000 clones, around three quarters of them appearing once. The sequencing input was peripheral blood. These receptors all stem from a woman at least 80 years old with active or convalescent COVID-19. Each CDR3 is given with its conserved first and last residue. The D gene is left open where the match is weak. Part of the rows lack a size; the others show once, few, many or a class for expanded clones.

clone_size: NA
j_call: TRBJ2-6
d_call: NA
cdr3_length: 13
v_call: TRBV12-5
cdr3_nt: TGTGCTAGTGCAGGGGCTGGGGCCAACGTCCTGACTTTC
cdr3_aa: CASAGAGANVLTF

clone_size: NA
j_call: TRBJ2-2
d_call: NA
cdr3_length: 14
v_call: TRBV6-4
cdr3_nt: TGTGCCAGCAGTGACGGGGCGGCAGCGGGGGAGCTGTTTTTT
cdr3_aa: CASSDGAAAGELFF

clone_size: NA
j_call: TRBJ2-5
d_call: TRBD2
cdr3_length: 18
v_call: TRBV15
cdr3_nt: TGTGCCACCAGCAGAGATGGGATGGGGGGGGAGTCCCAAGAGACCCAGTACTTC
cdr3_aa: CATSRDGMGGESQETQYF

clone_size: NA
j_call: TRBJ1-1
d_call: TRBD1
cdr3_length: 14
v_call: TRBV30
cdr3_nt: TGTGCCCCCCAGGACAGGGAGGGAAACACTGAAGCTTTCTTT
cdr3_aa: CAPQDREGNTEAFF

clone_size: once
j_call: TRBJ1-2
d_call: TRBD1
cdr3_length: 14
v_call: TRBV7-8
cdr3_nt: TGTGCCAGCAGCCTCGGACAGGGGGTTTATGGCTACACCTTC
cdr3_aa: CASSLGQGVYGYTF

clone_size: NA
j_call: TRBJ1-1
d_call: NA
cdr3_length: 12
v_call: TRBV29-1
cdr3_nt: TGCAGCGTTAGAGGGGGGAACACTGAAGCTTTCTTT
cdr3_aa: CSVRGGNTEAFF

clone_size: NA
j_call: TRBJ2-3
d_call: TRBD2
cdr3_length: 17
v_call: TRBV7-2
cdr3_nt: TGTGCCAGCACCCAACCGACTAGCGGGGGAGGCGCAGATACGCAGTATTTT
cdr3_aa: CASTQPTSGGGADTQYF

clone_size: few
j_call: TRBJ2-3
d_call: NA
cdr3_length: 12
v_call: TRBV7-2
cdr3_nt: TGTGCCAGCAGCCGAGGGCTGGATACGCAGTATTTT
cdr3_aa: CASSRGLDTQYF

clone_size: NA
j_call: TRBJ1-3
d_call: NA
cdr3_length: 18
v_call: TRBV7-6
cdr3_nt: TGTGCCAGCACCTCGTCCCCAGGAGGATTGAGCTCTGGAAACACCATATATTTT
cdr3_aa: CASTSSPGGLSSGNTIYF

clone_size: once
j_call: TRBJ2-7
d_call: NA
cdr3_length: 13
v_call: TRBV7-2
cdr3_nt: TGTGCCAGCAGCGACCGGCGGGGCCACGAGCAGTACTTC
cdr3_aa: CASSDRRGHEQYF

clone_size: NA
j_call: TRBJ1-6
d_call: NA
cdr3_length: 15
v_call: TRBV4-3
cdr3_nt: TGCGCCAGCAGCCAAGATGGCAGTGATAATTCACCCCTCCACTTT
cdr3_aa: CASSQDGSDNSPLHF

clone_size: NA
j_call: TRBJ2-5
d_call: NA
cdr3_length: 14
v_call: TRBV5-1
cdr3_nt: TGCGCCAGCAGCTTGGTGACAGGACAAGAGACCCAGTACTTC
cdr3_aa: CASSLVTGQETQYF

clone_size: once
j_call: TRBJ2-1
d_call: TRBD2
cdr3_length: 16
v_call: TRBV7-6
cdr3_nt: TGTGCCAGCTCCTCAACCCGGCAGCGGGGGGGCCAGGAGCAGTTCTTC
cdr3_aa: CASSSTRQRGGQEQFF

clone_size: NA
j_call: TRBJ2-5
d_call: TRBD1
cdr3_length: 15
v_call: TRBV5-1
cdr3_nt: TGCGCCAGCAGCTCGGCGACAGGGATCCAAGAGACCCAGTACTTC
cdr3_aa: CASSSATGIQETQYF

clone_size: NA
j_call: TRBJ2-1
d_call: TRBD1
cdr3_length: 15
v_call: TRBV4-1
cdr3_nt: TGCGCCAGCAGCCAAGCTACAGGGGGCTGGGAGGAGCAGTTCTTC
cdr3_aa: CASSQATGGWEEQFF

clone_size: NA
j_call: TRBJ2-7
d_call: TRBD1
cdr3_length: 13
v_call: TRBV2
cdr3_nt: TGTGCCAGCAGTTCGGGACAGGGCTACGAGCAGTACTTC
cdr3_aa: CASSSGQGYEQYF

clone_size: once
j_call: TRBJ1-4
d_call: TRBD1
cdr3_length: 15
v_call: TRBV19
cdr3_nt: TGTGCCAGTAGAGCCAGCGGACAGGGCGATGAAAAACTGTTTTTT
cdr3_aa: CASRASGQGDEKLFF

clone_size: NA
j_call: TRBJ2-3
d_call: TRBD2
cdr3_length: 14
v_call: TRBV5-1
cdr3_nt: TGCGCCAGCAGTGCGGGGGGGCAAACAGATACGCAGTATTTT
cdr3_aa: CASSAGGQTDTQYF

clone_size: NA
j_call: TRBJ1-2
d_call: TRBD1
cdr3_length: 16
v_call: TRBV6-6
cdr3_nt: TGTGCCAGCAGTTGGTCGGGACAGGGGGCTACTAAGGGCTACACCTTC
cdr3_aa: CASSWSGQGATKGYTF

clone_size: NA
j_call: TRBJ2-3
d_call: TRBD1
cdr3_length: 15
v_call: TRBV7-9
cdr3_nt: TGTGCCAGCAGCTCGCCGGGACAGGGACCAGATACGCAGTATTTT
cdr3_aa: CASSSPGQGPDTQYF

clone_size: NA
j_call: TRBJ2-1
d_call: TRBD2
cdr3_length: 16
v_call: TRBV7-8
cdr3_nt: TGTGCCAGCAGCGCCAGACTAGCGGGGGGGCCAAACGAGCAGTTCTTC
cdr3_aa: CASSARLAGGPNEQFF

clone_size: NA
j_call: TRBJ2-7
d_call: NA
cdr3_length: 13
v_call: TRBV4-3
cdr3_nt: TGCGCCAGCAGCCAAGATAGACAACCCGAGCAGTACTTC
cdr3_aa: CASSQDRQPEQYF

clone_size: NA
j_call: TRBJ1-3
d_call: TRBD1
cdr3_length: 17
v_call: TRBV7-2
cdr3_nt: TGTGCCAGCAGCTTAACAGGCGGCGGGACAGTAGGAAACACCATATATTTT
cdr3_aa: CASSLTGGGTVGNTIYF

clone_size: NA
j_call: TRBJ2-7
d_call: NA
cdr3_length: 13
v_call: TRBV3-1/TRBV3-2
cdr3_nt: TGTGCCAGCAGCGGAACAGGGACGGGCGAGCAGTACTTC
cdr3_aa: CASSGTGTGEQYF

clone_size: NA
j_call: TRBJ2-5
d_call: NA
cdr3_length: 14
v_call: TRBV28
cdr3_nt: TGTGCCAGCAGCCAGGGTGGGGAACAAGAGACCCAGTACTTC
cdr3_aa: CASSQGGEQETQYF

clone_size: NA
j_call: TRBJ2-7
d_call: TRBD2
cdr3_length: 15
v_call: TRBV4-3
cdr3_nt: TGCGCCAGCAGCCTAGCGGGGGGGCCGGTTAGCGAGCAGTACTTC
cdr3_aa: CASSLAGGPVSEQYF

clone_size: NA
j_call: TRBJ1-2
d_call: TRBD1
cdr3_length: 14
v_call: TRBV7-2
cdr3_nt: TGTGCCAGCAGCTTACCTACAGGGGCGGACGGCTACACCTTC
cdr3_aa: CASSLPTGADGYTF

clone_size: NA
j_call: TRBJ1-6
d_call: TRBD1
cdr3_length: 13
v_call: TRBV10-3
cdr3_nt: TGTGCCATCAAGGACAGGGTCAATTCACCCCTCCACTTT
cdr3_aa: CAIKDRVNSPLHF

clone_size: NA
j_call: TRBJ2-3
d_call: TRBD2
cdr3_length: 15
v_call: TRBV3-1/TRBV3-2
cdr3_nt: TGTGCCAGCAGCCTGACTAGCGGGGACACAGATACGCAGTATTTT
cdr3_aa: CASSLTSGDTDTQYF

clone_size: once
j_call: TRBJ1-2
d_call: NA
cdr3_length: 16
v_call: TRBV4-3
cdr3_nt: TGCGCCAGCAGCCAAGATCGGGGAGGGAGGGGTTCGGGCTACACCTTC
cdr3_aa: CASSQDRGGRGSGYTF

clone_size: once
j_call: TRBJ2-5
d_call: NA
cdr3_length: 16
v_call: TRBV7-8
cdr3_nt: TGTGCCAGCAGCCACTTCGGCTCGGGGATTGGAGAGACCCAGTACTTC
cdr3_aa: CASSHFGSGIGETQYF

clone_size: medium-sized
j_call: TRBJ2-7
d_call: NA
cdr3_length: 14
v_call: TRBV4-3
cdr3_nt: TGCGCCAGCAGCCAAGATCGATCCTCCGCACCTACTAACTTC
cdr3_aa: CASSQDRSSAPTNF

clone_size: NA
j_call: TRBJ2-5
d_call: NA
cdr3_length: 13
v_call: TRBV7-2
cdr3_nt: TGTGCCAGCAGCTTAGCGCGGGGCGAGACCCAGTACTTC
cdr3_aa: CASSLARGETQYF

clone_size: NA
j_call: TRBJ1-5
d_call: NA
cdr3_length: 13
v_call: TRBV19
cdr3_nt: TGTGCCAGTAGTATAAGGGGTCAAGGGCCCCAGCATTTT
cdr3_aa: CASSIRGQGPQHF

clone_size: once
j_call: TRBJ1-4
d_call: NA
cdr3_length: 11
v_call: TRBV7-9
cdr3_nt: TGTGCCAGCAGCTTTTCCGGGAAACTGTTTTTT
cdr3_aa: CASSFSGKLFF

clone_size: NA
j_call: TRBJ2-2
d_call: TRBD2
cdr3_length: 17
v_call: TRBV7-3
cdr3_nt: TGTGCCAGCAGCTTAAGTGCGGGGGGCCCAGGCACCGGGGAGCTGTTTTTT
cdr3_aa: CASSLSAGGPGTGELFF

clone_size: NA
j_call: TRBJ1-1
d_call: NA
cdr3_length: 16
v_call: TRBV7-2
cdr3_nt: TGTGCCAGCAGCTTCGGTGGAGTTCATTATAACACTGAAGCTTTCTTT
cdr3_aa: CASSFGGVHYNTEAFF

clone_size: NA
j_call: TRBJ2-3
d_call: NA
cdr3_length: 13
v_call: TRBV11-3
cdr3_nt: TGTGCCAGCAGCTTAGATGCGGCAGATACGCAGTATTTT
cdr3_aa: CASSLDAADTQYF

clone_size: NA
j_call: TRBJ2-2
d_call: TRBD1
cdr3_length: 13
v_call: TRBV27
cdr3_nt: TGTGCCAGCTGGAAGGGGGCAGGCGGGGAGCTGTTTTTT
cdr3_aa: CASWKGAGGELFF

clone_size: NA
j_call: TRBJ2-1
d_call: TRBD2
cdr3_length: 16
v_call: TRBV2
cdr3_nt: TGTGCCAGCAGTGGTGTAGCGGGGGCACCAACCGGTGAGCAGTTCTTC
cdr3_aa: CASSGVAGAPTGEQFF

clone_size: NA
j_call: TRBJ1-6
d_call: TRBD1
cdr3_length: 14
v_call: TRBV7-9
cdr3_nt: TGTGCCAGCAGCTTAGCAGGGGGCGGCTCACCCCTCCACTTT
cdr3_aa: CASSLAGGGSPLHF

clone_size: many
j_call: TRBJ1-6
d_call: NA
cdr3_length: 14
v_call: TRBV11-3
cdr3_nt: TGTGCCAGCAGCTTAGAGGGGGGTAATTCACCCCTCCACTTT
cdr3_aa: CASSLEGGNSPLHF

clone_size: NA
j_call: TRBJ2-3
d_call: TRBD2
cdr3_length: 16
v_call: TRBV4-1
cdr3_nt: TGCGCCAGCAGCCAAGATCAACTAGCGGGAGGAGATACGCAGTATTTT
cdr3_aa: CASSQDQLAGGDTQYF

clone_size: NA
j_call: TRBJ2-1
d_call: TRBD2
cdr3_length: 19
v_call: TRBV5-6
cdr3_nt: TGTGCCAGCAGCCACGGGGTAGCGGGGGGGCATAGCTCCTACAATGAGCAGTTCTTC
cdr3_aa: CASSHGVAGGHSSYNEQFF

clone_size: NA
j_call: TRBJ1-1
d_call: NA
cdr3_length: 14
v_call: TRBV7-8
cdr3_nt: TGTGCCAGCAGCCCCAGGCTGGGAGACACTGAAGCTTTCTTT
cdr3_aa: CASSPRLGDTEAFF

clone_size: NA
j_call: TRBJ2-1
d_call: NA
cdr3_length: 15
v_call: TRBV7-8
cdr3_nt: TGTGCCAGCAGCCAAGAGGGATGGCAGCTGGCTGAGCAGTTCTTC
cdr3_aa: CASSQEGWQLAEQFF

clone_size: NA
j_call: TRBJ2-5
d_call: NA
cdr3_length: 16
v_call: TRBV5-5
cdr3_nt: TGTGCCAGCAGCTCCCGGGACACCTCTTGGGGAGAGACCCAGTACTTC
cdr3_aa: CASSSRDTSWGETQYF

clone_size: NA
j_call: TRBJ2-5
d_call: NA
cdr3_length: 17
v_call: TRBV3-1/TRBV3-2
cdr3_nt: TGTGCCAGCAGCCGCCCTTTCGTCGGAGGTGTAGGGGAGACCCAGTACTTC
cdr3_aa: CASSRPFVGGVGETQYF

clone_size: NA
j_call: TRBJ2-3
d_call: NA
cdr3_length: 13
v_call: TRBV12-3/TRBV12-4
cdr3_nt: TGTGCCAGCAATCAGGGAAGCACAGATACGCAGTATTTT
cdr3_aa: CASNQGSTDTQYF

clone_size: NA
j_call: TRBJ1-1
d_call: NA
cdr3_length: 13
v_call: TRBV18
cdr3_nt: TGTGCCAGCTCAACTAGGCAGGACACTGAAGCTTTCTTT
cdr3_aa: CASSTRQDTEAFF

clone_size: NA
j_call: TRBJ2-2
d_call: TRBD1
cdr3_length: 16
v_call: TRBV9
cdr3_nt: TGTGCCAGCAGCGCGCGATGGACAGGACAGACCGGGGAGCTGTTTTTT
cdr3_aa: CASSARWTGQTGELFF